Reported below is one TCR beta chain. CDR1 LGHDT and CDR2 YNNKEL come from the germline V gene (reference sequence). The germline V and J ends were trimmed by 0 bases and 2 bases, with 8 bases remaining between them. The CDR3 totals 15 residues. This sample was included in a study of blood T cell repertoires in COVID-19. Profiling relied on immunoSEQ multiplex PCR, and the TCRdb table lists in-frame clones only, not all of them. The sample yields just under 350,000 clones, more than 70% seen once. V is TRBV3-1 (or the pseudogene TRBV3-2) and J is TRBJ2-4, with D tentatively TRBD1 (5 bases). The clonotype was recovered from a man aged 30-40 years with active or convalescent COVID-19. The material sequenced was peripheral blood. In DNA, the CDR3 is TGTGCCAGCAGCCAAGAGGCAGGGTCCAAAAACATTCAGTACTTC. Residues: CASSQEAGSKNIQYF.